The 2 T cell receptor beta chains given below trace back to one sample, sequenced in a study of a mutant IDH1 vaccine in newly diagnosed glioma. Repertoires were generated with immunoSEQ multiplex PCR, while TCRdb's copy carries only in-frame clones and drops some. This sample has around 87,000 clones; 80% to 90% occur once, and the top ten carry 7.4%. The time point was: baseline, week 1 (first vaccination visit). The treatment was: pre-vaccination baseline after standard-of-care therapy. The sequencing here drew on PBMCs, taken from a glioma patient treated with radiotherapy, temozolomide or both. All receptors come from a woman aged 45 to 65 with glioma.

The chain joins TRBV9 to TRBJ2-7, with a possible D match to TRBD1 (6 bases). The CDR3 has 15 residues. Germline CDR1 SGDLS, CDR2 YYNGEE. V dropped 0 bases and J dropped 0 bases, with 10 bases sitting between them. The CDR3: CASSVAVGGSYEQYF. CDR3 in DNA: TGTGCCAGCAGCGTAGCTGTAGGGGGCTCCTACGAGCAGTACTTC.

The chain has TRBV19 and TRBJ1-4, with 9 bases aligning to TRBD1. J was trimmed by 2 bases and V by 8 bases; bases with no gene match: 12. CDR1 and CDR2 (germline): LNHDA, SQIVND (reference sequence). CDR3 length: 17 amino acids. CDR3 protein: CASCGDRATETNEKLFF. The CDR3 DNA is TGTGCCAGTTGTGGGGACAGGGCTACGGAGACTAATGAAAAACTGTTTTTT.